This TCR beta chain appears in the sequencing data of a study of cytomegalovirus exposure and HLA in healthy donors. Germline CDR1 SSHAT, CDR2 FNYEAQ (reference sequence). The CDR3 length is 13 residues. Trimming removed 5 bases at V and 3 bases at J, with 10 bases between. Primers included in the PCR were 60 Vbeta and 13 Jbeta primers. Sequencing used immunoSEQ multiplex PCR; TCRdb keeps in-frame clones, though not all of them. The sample has roughly 180,000 clones, 77% seen once. The chain couples TRBV7-7 to TRBJ2-5; no clear D. The sample taken for sequencing was PBMCs. The sequence came from a woman in her twenties or thirties in good health and CMV-seropositive. CDR3 sequence reads: CASSRDSEETQYF. CDR3 in DNA: TGTGCCAGCAGCCGTGACTCGGAAGAGACCCAGTACTTC.